These T cell receptor beta chains were read from a single sample in a study of identifying expanded T cells in peripheral blood. Sequencing was performed with immunoSEQ multiplex PCR; in TCRdb, only in-frame clones are kept and a portion is missing. Of about 130,000 clones listed, approximately 86% are singletons. The specimen was blood. The receptors stem from a person between 18 and 70 years old in good health. The CDR3 runs from the conserved cysteine through the conserved F or W. The D gene is left open where the match is weak. For some rows the clone size is stated as once, few or many, or as a class when expanded; others skip it.

DNA: TGTGCCATCGCGACAGCTCCTAACTATGGCTACACCTTC
CDR3: CAIATAPNYGYTF
D: NA
size: few
J: TRBJ1-2
V: TRBV10-3

DNA: TGTGCCAGCAGTTTACAGGGACACTATGGCTACACCTTC
CDR3: CASSLQGHYGYTF
D: NA
size: once
J: TRBJ1-2
V: TRBV27

DNA: TGTGCCAGCAGTGATGGGGGGGCGGTCACTGAAGCTTTCTTT
CDR3: CASSDGGAVTEAFF
D: NA
size: NA
J: TRBJ1-1
V: TRBV2

DNA: TGTGCCAGCAGTTACTCAGGCGGGAGTTGGGGCTACGAGCAGTACTTC
CDR3: CASSYSGGSWGYEQYF
D: TRBD2
size: NA
J: TRBJ2-7
V: TRBV6-5

DNA: TGTGCCAGCAGCTCAAAAGCGGGAGATAACGGGGAGCTGTTTTTT
CDR3: CASSSKAGDNGELFF
D: TRBD2
size: NA
J: TRBJ2-2
V: TRBV5-4

DNA: TGTGCCATCAGGGACCTCGTCGGGGCCTCATATGGCTACACCTTC
CDR3: CAIRDLVGASYGYTF
D: NA
size: NA
J: TRBJ1-2
V: TRBV10-3

DNA: TGTGCCTGGAGTGGAGGATTGGGGCTAGCGGATCCAAGAGGGACCCAGTACTTC
CDR3: CAWSGGLGLADPRGTQYF
D: TRBD2
size: NA
J: TRBJ2-5
V: TRBV30

DNA: TGTGCCAGCAGCTCCTCACCCCCTCCGGAGACCCAGTACTTC
CDR3: CASSSSPPPETQYF
D: NA
size: NA
J: TRBJ2-5
V: TRBV5-5

DNA: TGTGCCAGCAGCTTCAGTGTGAGCTCCTACAATGAGCAGTTCTTC
CDR3: CASSFSVSSYNEQFF
D: NA
size: NA
J: TRBJ2-1
V: TRBV7-8

DNA: TGCGCCAGCAGAGGGAGCGGGACGGATGGAAATGAGCAGTTCTTC
CDR3: CASRGSGTDGNEQFF
D: TRBD2
size: NA
J: TRBJ2-1
V: TRBV5-1

DNA: TGTGCCAGCACCCCAGGGGGACCGGACAATGAGCAGTTCTTC
CDR3: CASTPGGPDNEQFF
D: TRBD1
size: NA
J: TRBJ2-1
V: TRBV9

DNA: TGTGCCAGTAGTATCCGGGGGGGTGCAACTAATGAAAAACTGTTTTTT
CDR3: CASSIRGGATNEKLFF
D: NA
size: NA
J: TRBJ1-4
V: TRBV19

DNA: TGTGCCAGCAGCTTAGAGGGGGAGATCGAGACCCAGTACTTC
CDR3: CASSLEGEIETQYF
D: NA
size: NA
J: TRBJ2-5
V: TRBV7-2

DNA: TGTGCCAGCAGCTCCCTCCAGGGGACAGGGGCCCCCGAGCAGTACTTC
CDR3: CASSSLQGTGAPEQYF
D: TRBD1
size: NA
J: TRBJ2-7
V: TRBV11-2

DNA: TGTGCCAGCTCACTACGGACAGGGATCTCTACTAATGAAAAACTGTTTTTT
CDR3: CASSLRTGISTNEKLFF
D: TRBD1
size: NA
J: TRBJ1-4
V: TRBV18

DNA: TGTGCCATCAGGGGGCGGTGGACTGAAGCTTTCTTT
CDR3: CAIRGRWTEAFF
D: NA
size: NA
J: TRBJ1-1
V: TRBV10-3

DNA: TGCGCCAGCAGCCAGGGCAGGCCCACAGATACGCAGTATTTT
CDR3: CASSQGRPTDTQYF
D: NA
size: NA
J: TRBJ2-3
V: TRBV4-3

DNA: TGTGCCAGCAGCCCTACACTAAACCGGGGCCATGGCTACACCTTC
CDR3: CASSPTLNRGHGYTF
D: NA
size: NA
J: TRBJ1-2
V: TRBV7-6

DNA: TGTGCCAGCAGTGTACTGCAGCGGACAGATACGCAGTATTTT
CDR3: CASSVLQRTDTQYF
D: NA
size: NA
J: TRBJ2-3
V: TRBV2

DNA: TGTGCCAGCAGTTACTCGAGGTCCAGCTATGAGCAGTTCTTC
CDR3: CASSYSRSSYEQFF
D: NA
size: NA
J: TRBJ2-1
V: TRBV6-5

DNA: TGTGCCAGCAGCAATTACGGGACAGGGGCCTACGAGCAGTACTTC
CDR3: CASSNYGTGAYEQYF
D: TRBD1
size: NA
J: TRBJ2-7
V: TRBV28

DNA: TGTGCCAGCAGCCCAGGCGGGGGACCTAATGAAAAACTGTTTTTT
CDR3: CASSPGGGPNEKLFF
D: NA
size: NA
J: TRBJ1-4
V: TRBV16

DNA: TGTGCCAGCAGCCCCTCCGGAGGCGGCAATCAGCCCCAGCATTTT
CDR3: CASSPSGGGNQPQHF
D: NA
size: few
J: TRBJ1-5
V: TRBV7-8

DNA: TGTGCCAGCAGCTTAGAGCCAGGGATGACCTACGAGCAGTACTTC
CDR3: CASSLEPGMTYEQYF
D: NA
size: NA
J: TRBJ2-7
V: TRBV7-6

DNA: TGTGCCAGCAGCTTAGAAGCGGGTTACTACAATGAGCAGTTCTTC
CDR3: CASSLEAGYYNEQFF
D: NA
size: NA
J: TRBJ2-1
V: TRBV7-3

DNA: TGTGCCAGCAGGGGCAGGGTGTACCAGCCCCAGCATTTT
CDR3: CASRGRVYQPQHF
D: NA
size: NA
J: TRBJ1-5
V: TRBV27